The subject of this entry is one TCR beta chain. Trimming left V 2 bases short and J 1 base short, with 11 bases between. The germline V gene has CDR1 SGHNT and CDR2 YYREEE (reference sequence). The CDR3 extends over 15 amino acids. These data belong to a study of blood T cell repertoires in COVID-19. Per the authors' pipeline: Using reference gene primer amplification, nucleated cell counts were estimated. Sequencing was performed with immunoSEQ multiplex PCR; in TCRdb, only in-frame clones are kept and a portion is missing. That table furnishes V, J and clone size, whereas the DNA furnished D and trimming. This sample has around 220,000 clones; roughly nine tenths occur once, and the top ten carry around 2.2%.

The chain is built from TRBV5-4 and TRBJ2-3; maybe TRBD2 (6 bases). The source of this sequence is a woman aged 50 to 65 with acute or convalescent COVID-19. Sequencing used peripheral blood. CDR3 residues: CASSFGGSGTDTQYF. CDR3 nucleotides: TGTGCCAGCAGCTTCGGGGGTAGCGGCACAGATACGCAGTATTTT.